This TCR beta chain was sequenced in a study of blood T cell repertoires in COVID-19. Study details: Acute and convalescent COVID-19 samples came from the United States, Italy and Spain. PBMCs, B-cell-depleted T cells, or T cells were the source of the cDNA or gDNA that made up the material.

The ends lost 4 bases at V and 7 bases at J; junction bases unmatched: 8. The CDR3 extends over 14 amino acids. Germline assignment: CDR1 SGHRS and CDR2 YFSETQ. Profiled with immunoSEQ multiplex PCR; TCRdb holds only in-frame clones, not every one. The sample yields hundreds of thousands of clones, 80% to 95% seen once. J is TRBJ2-1 and V is TRBV5-1, with 7 bases identical to TRBD2. This receptor was identified in a man in his 60s with COVID-19, enrolled during active disease. Sequenced input: peripheral blood. CDR3 nucleotides: TGCGCCAGCAGCGCCGGGACTACAAGTAATGAGCAGTTCTTC. Its translation: CASSAGTTSNEQFF.